These 3 T cell receptor beta chains originate from one sample sequenced in a study of T cells of healthy individuals. A single record per CDR3 protein comes from TCRdb applying MiXCR to the 5' RACE reads. This table has around 53,000 distinct CDR3 sequences, about 14% appearing once. The receptors here all came from a human donor in good health.

V gene TRBV20-1 combines with J gene TRBJ1-2, with 8 bases lining up with TRBD1. The CDR3 consists of 15 residues. CDR1 and CDR2 (germline): DFQATT, SNEGSKA (reference sequence). V was pared by 0 bases and J by 4 bases, with 7 bases of the junction left unmatched. CDR3 sequence: CSARDQGALSYGYTF. The DNA of the CDR3 is TGCAGTGCTAGAGATCAGGGGGCGCTTAGCTATGGCTACACCTTC.

This clonotype was observed a few times. The CDR3 reads CASTGGESYGYTF. CDR3 DNA sequence: TGTGCCAGCACTGGGGGGGAGAGCTATGGCTACACCTTC. The chain links TRBV6-5 to TRBJ1-2, with D possibly TRBD1 on 5 matching bases. Looked up from germline, CDR1 is MNHEY and CDR2 is SVGAGI. This CDR3 spans 13 amino acids. Trimming stripped 7 bases from V and 4 bases from J, with 13 bases between.

In its sample, this clonotype was seen a few times. V usage is TRBV20-1 and J usage is TRBJ1-5, with TRBD1 identical over 8 bases. Germline values: CDR1 DFQATT, CDR2 SNEGSKA (reference sequence). J gave up 2 bases and V 6 bases, and 3 bases lay outside the gene matches. The CDR3 has 13 amino acids. The CDR3 sequence is CSAKTGGNQPQHF. The CDR3 DNA is TGCAGTGCAAAGACAGGGGGCAATCAGCCCCAGCATTTT.